These 15 T cell receptor beta chains were sequenced from one sample in a study of T-cell reconstitution after alpha-beta-depleted transplantation in children. This sample's TCRbeta library carried unique molecular identifier barcodes. In TCRdb, the PCR reads were re-called with MiXCR into one record per CDR3 protein. The sample yields about 340,000 distinct CDR3 sequences, 15% to 20% seen once. Material: PBMCs, mostly from graft donor cells, obtained 360 days after TCRalphabeta/CD19-depleted stem cell transplant. The receptor source for this set is a male patient between 2 and 10 years old who had a stem cell transplant for acute lymphoblastic leukemia, so the T cells may come from the graft donor.

This clonotype was counted only a few times. The V call is TRBV28, the J call TRBJ2-7; D ambiguous. The germline V and J ends were trimmed by 8 bases and 4 bases, with 12 bases remaining between them. This CDR3 is built from 12 residues. Germline V lookup: CDR1 MDHEN, CDR2 SYDVKM. The CDR3 region has the DNA TGTGCCAGCCATTCAGTGGGGTACGAGCAGTACTTC. Its translation: CASHSVGYEQYF.

The V call is TRBV7-8, the J call TRBJ2-2, with D perhaps TRBD1 (8 bases). CDR3 length: 18 amino acids. The V end was cut by 1 base, the J end by 3 bases, with 18 bases between. From germline, CDR1 is SGHVS and CDR2 FQNEAQ. The CDR3 DNA reads TGTGCCAGCAGCTTAGAAGGGAGGGACAGGACGGACACCGGGGAGCTGTTTTTT. Its translation is CASSLEGRDRTDTGELFF.

The genes are TRBV20-1 and TRBJ2-7; 9 nucleotides match TRBD1. Per the germline V gene, CDR1 is DFQATT and CDR2 is SNEGSKA (reference sequence). The CDR3 spans 15 residues. The V gene end was trimmed by 6 bases and the J gene end by 1 base; junction bases not matched to a gene: 10. The chain's CDR3 is CSAANRGRRSYEQYF. CDR3 DNA sequence: TGCAGTGCCGCGAACAGGGGGCGTCGATCCTACGAGCAGTACTTC.

The genes are TRBV7-9 and TRBJ2-1, with a weak D call TRBD2 (6 bases). Germline CDR1 SEHNR, CDR2 FQNEAQ (reference sequence). Trimming left V 1 base short and J 4 bases short, with 8 bases between. The CDR3 is 14 amino acids. The CDR3 protein is CASSLDSGYNEQFF. CDR3 in DNA: TGTGCCAGCAGCTTAGATAGCGGATACAATGAGCAGTTCTTC.

V gene TRBV7-9 combines with J gene TRBJ1-2; D is possibly TRBD1 (6 bases). Looked up from germline, CDR1 is SEHNR and CDR2 is FQNEAQ (reference sequence). V lost 1 base, J lost 5 bases, and 11 bases lay in between. There are 14 residues in the CDR3. The CDR3 nucleotides are TGTGCCAGCAGCTTAGACAGGGCAGCTTATGGCTACACCTTC. Its protein is CASSLDRAAYGYTF.

J is TRBJ1-5 and V is TRBV4-1, with 9 bases aligning to TRBD1. Germline V CDR1 and CDR2: MGHRA, YSYEKL. With V trimmed by 4 bases and J by 6 bases, 10 bases remained unmatched. The CDR3 spans 16 residues. The CDR3 nucleotides read TGCGCCAGCAGCCCTTTTGGACAGGGGCCCAGTCAGCCCCAGCATTTT. Encoded protein: CASSPFGQGPSQPQHF.

The sample holds one count of this clonotype. The CDR3 DNA is TGTGCCATCAGGGCTAGCGGGAGCCCGGCAGATACGCAGTATTTT. It yields the protein CAIRASGSPADTQYF. The chain is built from TRBV10-3 and TRBJ2-3; 10 nucleotides line up with TRBD2. The CDR3 covers 15 residues. J gave up 4 bases and V 6 bases, and 7 bases lay outside the gene matches. Germline values: CDR1 ENHRY, CDR2 SYGVKD.

The genes are TRBV4-1 and TRBJ2-7; possible D gene TRBD2, 5 bases. The CDR3 runs to 16 residues. Trimming cost V 1 base and J 0 bases, with 13 bases left between them. Per the germline V gene, CDR1 is MGHRA and CDR2 is YSYEKL. In DNA, the CDR3 is TGCGCCAGCAGCCAAGGGCAGATGGGGAGCTCCTACGAGCAGTACTTC. Amino acids: CASSQGQMGSSYEQYF.

Only a few counts were recorded for this clonotype. This chain joins TRBV19 and TRBJ2-3; D is possibly TRBD1 or TRBD2 (7 bases each). Trimming removed 4 bases from V and 0 bases from J, with 17 bases in between. The CDR3 is made up of 17 amino acids. The V gene's germline CDR1 is LNHDA and CDR2 SQIVND (reference sequence). The CDR3 here is CASSTGGRGRSTDTQYF. CDR3 in DNA: TGTGCCAGTAGTACCGGAGGGAGGGGGCGAAGCACAGATACGCAGTATTTT.

In its sample, this clonotype was seen many times. The chain joins TRBV20-1 to TRBJ2-1; D possibly corresponds to TRBD1 (6 bases). V was clipped by 3 bases and J by 9 bases, with 15 bases between them. This CDR3 is built from 13 residues. CDR1 DFQATT and CDR2 SNEGSKA come from the germline V gene (reference sequence). The CDR3 loop reads CSARGAHSGEQFF. CDR3 nucleotide sequence: TGCAGTGCTAGGGGGGCACACTCCGGTGAGCAGTTCTTC.

The chain carries TRBV25-1 and TRBJ2-1; 9 bases line up with TRBD2. This CDR3 comprises 19 residues. Germline V gene data show CDR1 as MGHDK and CDR2 as SYGVNS. V dropped 1 base and J dropped 5; count of bases not matched to a gene: 15. The CDR3 DNA is TGTGCCAGCAGTGAATTCGAAAGCGGGAGGAGCCTTCTTAACAATGAGCAGTTCTTC. Translation gives CASSEFESGRSLLNNEQFF.

This sequence joins TRBV6-1 and TRBJ2-2; TRBD2 matches at 12 bases. CDR1 is MNHNS and CDR2 is SASEGT in the germline V gene. The CDR3 contains 17 residues. J was trimmed by 0 bases and V by 6 bases; bases with no gene match: 5. CDR3 protein: CASSRLAGATNTGELFF. The CDR3 DNA follows: TGTGCCAGCAGCCGACTAGCGGGAGCTACGAACACCGGGGAGCTGTTTTTT.

This clonotype has at least ten counts. CDR3 region: CSARVGVRNYGYTF. The CDR3 DNA reads TGCAGTGCTAGAGTAGGGGTCCGGAACTATGGCTACACCTTC. This chain connects TRBV20-1 to TRBJ1-2, with D tentatively TRBD1 (5 bases). There are 14 residues in the CDR3. Trimming took off 1 base at V and 2 bases at J, with 11 bases between the two ends. Germline V gene lookup returns CDR1 DFQATT and CDR2 SNEGSKA (reference sequence).

The chain couples TRBV12-3 or TRBV12-4 to TRBJ1-1; 8 bases map to TRBD1. This CDR3 is 16 amino acids long. After removal of 5 bases from V and 3 bases from J, the junction contained 11 bases not matched to a gene. This CDR3 reads CASSTGDRREDTEAFF. DNA for the CDR3: TGTGCCAGCAGTACCGGGGACAGGAGGGAGGACACTGAAGCTTTCTTT.

The V and J genes are TRBV2 and TRBJ1-2, with D maybe TRBD1 (6 bases). Per the germline V gene, CDR1 is SNHLY and CDR2 is FYNNEI. V shed 6 bases and J shed 8 bases, with 16 bases lying between them. The CDR3 has 13 residues. CDR3 protein: CASSLDGGGGYTF. CDR3 coding DNA: TGTGCCAGCAGCCTGGACGGGGGCGGAGGCTACACCTTC.